These 9 T cell receptor beta chains came from one sample sequenced in a study of T cell repertoires in cytomegalovirus infection (dated by TCRdb to between 2017 and 2020). TCRdb lists the instrument as Illumina HiSeq 1500. TCRdb trimmed public reads at Q25 via fastp, called clones via MiXCR and kept in-frame beta chains. Rows with one shared CDR3 protein collapse into an entry with the most common genes and DNA. In all, the sample holds approximately 700,000 distinct CDR3 sequences, and 35% to 40% of those were seen once. 2.5% to 3.5% of the sample comes from the top ten. Sequencing input: PBMCs. The receptors shown here come from a human donor in good health (CMV status not recorded). Some clones in this sample may be carry-over from other donors' samples.

V gene TRBV7-4 combines with J gene TRBJ2-3; a possible D gene is TRBD1 (6 bases). The V and J ends lost 5 bases and 6 bases respectively, with 12 bases between them. This CDR3 is built from 13 residues. Germline V gene sequence: CDR1 SGHVT, CDR2 SQSDAQ. CDR3 DNA: TGTGCCAGCAGCGGCAACAGGGCGGATACGCAGTATTTT. Its translation: CASSGNRADTQYF.

The chain uses TRBV7-2 and TRBJ1-2, with D perhaps TRBD1 (6 bases). V lost 1 base to trimming and J lost 4 bases, with 16 bases between them. The CDR3 has 16 amino acids. Germline V lookup: CDR1 SGHTA, CDR2 FQGNSA. CDR3 DNA sequence: TGTGCCAGCAGCTTAGTCTCTCAGGGGTTGGGCTATGGCTACACCTTC. This translates into CASSLVSQGLGYGYTF.

This clonotype was seen once. The chain carries TRBV12-3 or TRBV12-4 and TRBJ2-2; a possible D gene is TRBD1 (6 bases). With 6 bases removed from V and 7 bases from J, the gap between germline ends came to 18 bases. This CDR3 has 15 residues. CDR3 in amino acids: CASSPGHPGIGELFF. The CDR3 region has the DNA TGTGCCAGCAGCCCGGGACACCCGGGGATCGGGGAGCTGTTTTTT.

V and J are TRBV12-3 or TRBV12-4 and TRBJ2-5; 10 bases are a match to TRBD1. Trimming at V came to 8 bases and at J to 5 bases, leaving 11 bases not matched to a gene. The CDR3 extends over 15 amino acids. CDR3 in DNA: TGTGCCAGCGACGGGACAGGGGAGACGTGGGAGACCCAGTACTTC. The encoded protein is CASDGTGETWETQYF.

This clonotype was picked up many times. This chain uses TRBV28 with TRBJ2-6, with unresolved D. Germline CDR1 reads MDHEN; CDR2 reads SYDVKM. The CDR3 is made up of 12 amino acids. V was shortened by 5 bases and J by 10 bases, with 9 bases between the two germline ends. The CDR3 bases are TGTGCCAGCAGTGGAAGGAGAAACGTCCTGACTTTC. Residues: CASSGRRNVLTF.

This clonotype turned up a few times. The V and J genes are TRBV7-6 and TRBJ1-6; 7 bases map to TRBD1. J lost 0 bases, V lost 6 bases, and 14 bases had no gene match. The CDR3 has 19 amino acids. CDR1 and CDR2 from the germline V gene are SGHVS and FNYEAQ. CDR3 DNA: TGTGCCAGCAGTAAACGACAGGGCCTATTGAGCTCCTATAATTCACCCCTCCACTTT. It translates to CASSKRQGLLSSYNSPLHF.

V and J are TRBV14 and TRBJ2-1; 10 nucleotides line up with TRBD2. This CDR3 comprises 16 residues. The trim removed 4 bases at V and 4 bases at J, leaving 7 bases unmatched. CDR1 is SGHDN, CDR2 FVKESK, per germline. The CDR3 region is CASSRTRLAGYNEQFF. Written as DNA, the CDR3 is TGTGCCAGCAGCCGAACCCGACTAGCGGGTTACAATGAGCAGTTCTTC.

V is TRBV11-3 and J is TRBJ1-5, with D possibly TRBD1 on 5 matching bases. Trimming pared 7 bases from V and 6 bases from J, leaving 22 bases between. The germline V gene has CDR1 SGHNT and CDR2 YENEEA. The CDR3 is made up of 16 amino acids. The CDR3 sequence: CASMPKTAKRGQPQHF. DNA for the CDR3: TGTGCCAGCATGCCTAAAACGGCCAAGAGGGGTCAGCCCCAGCATTTT.

The gene calls are TRBV20-1 and TRBJ2-3, with D uncertain. This CDR3 region has 12 residues. V was clipped by 6 bases and J by 0 bases, with 7 bases between them. Germline CDR1 and CDR2: DFQATT and SNEGSKA (reference sequence). CDR3 DNA: TGCAGTGCGGCGGACAGCACAGATACGCAGTATTTT. Translating gives CSAADSTDTQYF.